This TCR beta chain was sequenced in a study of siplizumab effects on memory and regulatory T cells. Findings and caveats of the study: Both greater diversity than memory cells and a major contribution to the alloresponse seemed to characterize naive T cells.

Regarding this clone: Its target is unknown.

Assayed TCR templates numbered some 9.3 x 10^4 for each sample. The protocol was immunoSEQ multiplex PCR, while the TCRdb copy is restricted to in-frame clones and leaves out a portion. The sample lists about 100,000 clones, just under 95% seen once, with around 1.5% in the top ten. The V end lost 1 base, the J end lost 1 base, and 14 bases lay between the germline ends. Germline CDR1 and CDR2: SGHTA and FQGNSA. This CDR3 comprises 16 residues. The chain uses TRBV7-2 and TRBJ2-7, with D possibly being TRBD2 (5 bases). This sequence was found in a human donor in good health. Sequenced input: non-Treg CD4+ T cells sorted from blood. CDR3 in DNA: TGTGCCAGCAGCTTAGTACCGGACTTGAGATCCTACGAGCAGTACTTC. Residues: CASSLVPDLRSYEQYF. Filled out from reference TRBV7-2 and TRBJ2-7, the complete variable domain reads GAGVSQSPSNKVTEKGKDVELRCDPISGHTALYWYRQSLGQGLEFLIYFQGNSAPDKSGLPSDRFSAERTGGSVSTLTIQRTQQEDSAVYLCASSLVPDLRSYEQYFGPGTRLTVT.